The clone carrying this T cell receptor beta chain showed up just a few times. Arm-PCR of CDR3 regions with iRepertoire HTBI primers generated TCR beta libraries. MiXCR, applied by TCRdb to the multiplex PCR reads, yields one record per CDR3 protein. The sample has about half a million distinct CDR3 sequences, about 11% seen once. These data originate in a study of regulatory T cells in long-lasting Graves disease. As to time point: newly diagnosed GD, antithyroid drugs for less than 3 months. The authors made the TCR library using RNA they extracted from PBMCs. Germline V lookup: CDR1 KGHSH, CDR2 LQKENI. The ends were cut back, 3 bases at V and 11 bases at J, with 14 bases in the middle. CDR3 length: 13 amino acids. This sample was shared with a second study, whose subject was T cells in Graves' hyperthyroidism and ophthalmopathy.

The chain combines TRBV18 with TRBJ1-5, with unresolved D. The sequence was obtained from a woman between 25 and 40 years old with Graves disease. The sequencing here drew on peripheral blood mononuclear cells (PBMCs), taken at new diagnosis, from a patient treated with antithyroid drugs. CDR3 coding DNA: TGTGCCAGCTCACCGGGTGCGTCGCAAGCCCAGCATTTT. This codes for CASSPGASQAQHF.